Detailed here is one TCR beta chain. The antigen is unknown. The data were taken from a study of T cells in localized non-small cell lung cancer. Overall study results and limits: Higher blood T cell density tracked longer overall survival. Among the top 100 tumor clones, a median 57 appeared in adjacent lung. Among the tissues sampled, uninvolved adjacent lung had the highest T cell clonality, above tumor.

The ends were cut back, 3 bases at V and 7 bases at J, with 9 bases in the middle. Germline V lookup: CDR1 MDHEN, CDR2 SYDVKM. This CDR3 is built from 12 residues. The protocol was immunoSEQ multiplex PCR, while the TCRdb copy is restricted to in-frame clones and leaves out a portion. The sample carries under 40,000 clones, over 70% recorded once. The chain couples TRBV28 to TRBJ1-2; no firm D call. The clonotype originates from an older male donor with stage III squamous cell lung carcinoma. Specimen: peripheral blood, collected before any cancer treatment. The CDR3, as DNA: TGTGCCAGCAGTTTGGTCGGGGTTGGCTACACCTTC. Its protein product is CASSLVGVGYTF.